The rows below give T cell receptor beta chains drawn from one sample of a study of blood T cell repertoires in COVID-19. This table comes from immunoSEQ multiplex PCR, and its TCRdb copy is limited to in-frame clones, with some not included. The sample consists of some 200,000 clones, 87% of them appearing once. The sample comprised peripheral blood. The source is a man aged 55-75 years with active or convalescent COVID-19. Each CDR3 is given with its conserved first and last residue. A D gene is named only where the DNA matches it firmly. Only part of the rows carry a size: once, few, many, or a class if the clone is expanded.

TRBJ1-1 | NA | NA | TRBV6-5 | TGTGCCACCGGGACTCTTTTGAACACTGAAGCTTTCTTT | CATGTLLNTEAFF
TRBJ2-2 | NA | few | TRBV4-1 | TGCGCCAGCAGCCAAGATCGGACTAACACCGGGGAGCTGTTTTTT | CASSQDRTNTGELFF
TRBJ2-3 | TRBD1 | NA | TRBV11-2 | TGTGCCAGCAGCTCCCGGGACAGGGGAACAGATACGCAGTATTTT | CASSSRDRGTDTQYF
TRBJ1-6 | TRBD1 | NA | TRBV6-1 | TGTGCCAGCAGTGAAGTGGGACAGGGGGCAGGGCCCCTCCACTTT | CASSEVGQGAGPLHF
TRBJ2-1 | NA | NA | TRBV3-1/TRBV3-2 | TGTGCCAGCAGAAAACAGGGTCCGGGGTTCAATGAGCAGTTCTTC | CASRKQGPGFNEQFF
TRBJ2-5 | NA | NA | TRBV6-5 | TGTGCCAGCAGTTACGGGGGCAGGGTGGAAGAGACCCAGTACTTC | CASSYGGRVEETQYF
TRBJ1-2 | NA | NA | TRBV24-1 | TGTGCCACCAGTGAGCGGGGTAGAAACTATGGCTACACCTTC | CATSERGRNYGYTF
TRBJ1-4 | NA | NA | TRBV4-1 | TGCGCCAGCAGCCAAGGTTCAACAGGGCGGAATGAAAAACTGTTTTTT | CASSQGSTGRNEKLFF
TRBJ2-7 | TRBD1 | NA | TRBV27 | TGTGCCAGCAGTCCAGGGACAGGGGGCTACGAGCAGTACTTC | CASSPGTGGYEQYF
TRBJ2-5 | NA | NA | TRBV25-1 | TGTGCCAGCAGTGACCCAGGGGCGTGGGAGACCCAGTACTTC | CASSDPGAWETQYF
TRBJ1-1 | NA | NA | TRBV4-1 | TGCGCCAGCAGCCTCGACGGGGACACTGAAGCTTTCTTT | CASSLDGDTEAFF
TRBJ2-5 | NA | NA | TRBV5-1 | TGCGCCAGCAGCTTCGCAGGGAAAGAGACCCAGTACTTC | CASSFAGKETQYF
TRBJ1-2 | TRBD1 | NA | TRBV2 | TGTGCCAGCAGTGGACCTCGGGGTCTCGGGACAGGGGTACGTTCTGACTATGGCTACACCTTC | CASSGPRGLGTGVRSDYGYTF
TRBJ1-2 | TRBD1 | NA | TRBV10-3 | TGTGCCATCAGTTCCGACAGGGACTATGGCTACACCTTC | CAISSDRDYGYTF
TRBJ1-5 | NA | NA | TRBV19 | TGTGCCAGTAGTAGGAGGAGCAATCAGCCCCAGCATTTT | CASSRRSNQPQHF
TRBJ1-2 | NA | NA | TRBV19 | TGTGCCAGTAGGGAAACCGGCGGACAAAATAACTATGGCTACACCTTC | CASRETGGQNNYGYTF
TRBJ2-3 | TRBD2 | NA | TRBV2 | TGTGCCAGTTCATCAGGAGCTAGCGGGGAAGGAGATACGCAGTATTTT | CASSSGASGEGDTQYF
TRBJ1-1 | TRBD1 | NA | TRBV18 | TGTGCCAGCTCCCTCGGACAGGGGAACACTGAAGCTTTCTTT | CASSLGQGNTEAFF
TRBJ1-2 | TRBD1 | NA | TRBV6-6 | TGTGCCAGCACCCCGACAGGGGTAGGCTACACCTTC | CASTPTGVGYTF
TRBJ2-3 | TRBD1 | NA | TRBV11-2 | TGTGCCAGCAGCTTACCCCGGACAGGAGTCTCCACAGATACGCAGTATTTT | CASSLPRTGVSTDTQYF
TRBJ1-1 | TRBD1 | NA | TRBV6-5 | TGTGCCAGCAGTAAGACAGGGGGCAACACTGAAGCTTTCTTT | CASSKTGGNTEAFF
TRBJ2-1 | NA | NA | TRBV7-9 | TGTGCCAGCAGCCGACCGACAGGTGCTATTTACAATGAGCAGTTCTTC | CASSRPTGAIYNEQFF
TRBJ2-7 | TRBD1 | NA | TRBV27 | TGTGCCAGCAGTTCGACAGGGTCCTACGAGCAGTACTTC | CASSSTGSYEQYF
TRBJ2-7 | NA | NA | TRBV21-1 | TGTGCCAGCAGCAACCCAGGCCCCTACGAGCAGTACTTC | CASSNPGPYEQYF
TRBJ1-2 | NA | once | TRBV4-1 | TGCGCCAGCAGCCAAGATCCAGGGGTCAACTATGGCTACACCTTC | CASSQDPGVNYGYTF
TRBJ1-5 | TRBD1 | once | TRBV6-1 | TGTGCCAGCAGTGAGGGGACAGGGGGCCAGCCCCAGCATTTT | CASSEGTGGQPQHF
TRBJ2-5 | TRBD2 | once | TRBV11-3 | TGTGCCAGCAGCTTAGATCGTTGGACTAGCGGGGGGGCCGGGGAGACCCAGTACTTC | CASSLDRWTSGGAGETQYF
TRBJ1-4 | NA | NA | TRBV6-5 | TGTGCCAGCAGTACACTGGGGGCGGGGGGTGAAAAACTGTTTTTT | CASSTLGAGGEKLFF
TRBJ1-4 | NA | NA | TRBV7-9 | TGTGCCAGCAGCCGGGGGGCTAATGAAAAACTGTTTTTT | CASSRGANEKLFF
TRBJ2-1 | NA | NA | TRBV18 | TGTGCCAGCTCACCGCGGAATGGGAATGAGCAGTTCTTC | CASSPRNGNEQFF
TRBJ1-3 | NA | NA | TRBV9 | TGTGCCAGCAGCGTAGGTGCAGGCTCCGGAAACACCATATATTTT | CASSVGAGSGNTIYF
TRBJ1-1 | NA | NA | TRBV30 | TGTGCCTGGAGTGTACAAAGCACTGAAGCTTTCTTT | CAWSVQSTEAFF
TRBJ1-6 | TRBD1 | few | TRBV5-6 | TGTGCCAGCAGCTTGTATTTGGGGGCGGGACAGGGAGTATCACCCCTCCACTTT | CASSLYLGAGQGVSPLHF